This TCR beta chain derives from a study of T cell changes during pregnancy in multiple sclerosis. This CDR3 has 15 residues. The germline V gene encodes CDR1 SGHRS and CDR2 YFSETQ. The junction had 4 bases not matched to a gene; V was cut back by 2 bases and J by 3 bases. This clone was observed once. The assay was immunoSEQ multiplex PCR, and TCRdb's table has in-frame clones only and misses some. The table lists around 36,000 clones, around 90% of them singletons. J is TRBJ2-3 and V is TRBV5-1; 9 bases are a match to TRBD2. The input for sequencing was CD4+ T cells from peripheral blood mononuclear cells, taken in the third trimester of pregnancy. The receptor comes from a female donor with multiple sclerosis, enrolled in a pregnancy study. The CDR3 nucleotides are TGCGCCAGCAGCTTCGGCAGCGGGGGGACAGATACGCAGTATTTT. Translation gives CASSFGSGGTDTQYF.